A selection of T cell receptor beta chains follows, all from one sample in a study of cytomegalovirus exposure and HLA in healthy donors. The protocol was immunoSEQ multiplex PCR, while the TCRdb copy is restricted to in-frame clones and leaves out a portion. The data contain about 170,000 clones, approximately 78% of them singletons. Sequencing was performed on PBMCs. The receptors were sampled from a human donor in good health. Both conserved end residues are part of each CDR3. The D gene is left open where the match is weak. Some rows mark clone size as missing; the rest say once, few, many or name a class of expanded clone.

V	size	D	J	CDR3	DNA
TRBV4-2	.	.	TRBJ2-2	CASTRANTGELFF	TGTGCCAGCACCAGGGCGAACACCGGGGAGCTGTTTTTT
TRBV6-1	.	TRBD1	TRBJ2-3	CASSEPRTGGDTQYF	TGTGCCAGCAGTGAACCTAGGACAGGGGGAGATACGCAGTATTTT
TRBV5-1	.	TRBD1	TRBJ1-4	CASSQTGTGDEKLFF	TGCGCCAGCAGTCAGACCGGGACAGGAGATGAAAAACTGTTTTTT
TRBV6-1	.	TRBD1	TRBJ2-1	CASSAHGTGANEQFF	TGTGCCAGCAGTGCACACGGGACAGGGGCTAATGAGCAGTTCTTC
TRBV19	once	TRBD2	TRBJ2-7	CASSSGGFGEQYF	TGTGCCAGTAGTAGCGGGGGGTTTGGCGAGCAGTACTTC
TRBV6-1	.	.	TRBJ2-1	CASSGASGPEQFF	TGTGCCAGCAGTGGGGCGAGCGGACCCGAGCAGTTCTTC
TRBV19	.	.	TRBJ1-1	CASSIGFTNTEAFF	TGTGCCAGTAGTATCGGGTTCACGAACACTGAAGCTTTCTTT
TRBV5-8	.	.	TRBJ2-5	CASSLAVTKEETQYF	TGTGCCAGCAGCTTGGCTGTGACTAAAGAAGAGACCCAGTACTTC
TRBV18	.	TRBD2	TRBJ2-5	CASSPQRLAGGLGETQYF	TGTGCCAGCTCACCACAACGACTAGCGGGGGGCCTGGGGGAGACCCAGTACTTC
TRBV2	.	.	TRBJ1-1	CASSEALREAFF	TGTGCCAGCAGTGAAGCGCTCAGGGAAGCTTTCTTT
TRBV10-3	.	TRBD1	TRBJ1-1	CASSPGGARNTEAFF	TGTGCCAGCTCCCCAGGGGGCGCGAGGAACACTGAAGCTTTCTTT
TRBV7-2	once	TRBD2	TRBJ2-1	CASSLGGGSYNEQFF	TGTGCCAGCAGCTTGGGCGGGGGCTCCTACAATGAGCAGTTCTTC
TRBV6-5	.	TRBD1	TRBJ1-2	CASRNDRANYGYTF	TGTGCCAGCAGAAACGACAGGGCTAACTATGGCTACACCTTC
TRBV5-4	.	.	TRBJ1-4	CASSSRQSTNEKLFF	TGTGCCAGCAGCTCCCGACAGTCAACTAATGAAAAACTGTTTTTT
TRBV30	.	TRBD1	TRBJ2-2	CAWSRDRGNTGELFF	TGTGCCTGGAGCCGGGACAGGGGAAACACCGGGGAGCTGTTTTTT
TRBV5-1	once	.	TRBJ1-2	CASSLSGLNYGYTF	TGCGCCAGCAGCTTGTCAGGGCTCAACTATGGCTACACCTTC
TRBV6-5	.	TRBD1	TRBJ1-2	CASSYSIPGQGYGYTF	TGTGCCAGCAGTTACTCGATACCGGGACAGGGGTATGGCTACACCTTC
TRBV18	.	.	TRBJ1-1	CASSPPTGWTEAFF	TGTGCCAGCTCACCACCGACAGGATGGACTGAAGCTTTCTTT
TRBV9	.	.	TRBJ2-5	CASSATAQETQYF	TGTGCCAGCAGCGCTACAGCCCAAGAGACCCAGTACTTC
TRBV2	.	.	TRBJ1-2	CASSEAGSNYGYTF	TGTGCCAGCAGTGAAGCGGGGAGTAACTATGGCTACACCTTC
TRBV11-2	.	.	TRBJ2-5	CASSPRPGAQETQYF	TGTGCCAGCAGCCCCAGACCAGGCGCCCAAGAGACCCAGTACTTC
TRBV7-6	few	.	TRBJ1-4	CASSLGLQGKLFF	TGTGCCAGCAGCTTGGGTTTACAGGGAAAACTGTTTTTT
TRBV5-4	once	TRBD2	TRBJ2-2	CASSLLAGGLTGELFF	TGTGCCAGCAGCCTACTAGCGGGGGGGTTGACCGGGGAGCTGTTTTTT
TRBV7-8	.	TRBD2	TRBJ2-1	CASSSTSGGSHEQFF	TGTGCCAGCAGCTCAACTAGCGGGGGGTCCCATGAGCAGTTCTTC
TRBV27	.	.	TRBJ1-1	CASSLTGTEAFF	TGTGCCAGCAGTTTGACAGGCACTGAAGCTTTCTTT
TRBV9	.	.	TRBJ2-7	CASSVGVGGYEQYF	TGTGCCAGCAGCGTAGGCGTAGGGGGCTACGAGCAGTACTTC
TRBV27	.	TRBD1	TRBJ2-7	CASLHGRDRASGEQYF	TGTGCCAGCCTACACGGTCGGGACAGGGCTTCTGGCGAGCAGTACTTC
TRBV27	.	.	TRBJ1-5	CASRRGNQPQHF	TGTGCCAGCAGGAGGGGCAATCAGCCCCAGCATTTT
TRBV19	few	.	TRBJ1-4	CASSIDHPVEKLFF	TGTGCCAGTAGTATAGATCACCCGGTTGAAAAACTGTTTTTT
TRBV5-1	.	.	TRBJ1-1	CASSRVGGLNTEAFF	TGCGCCAGCAGCAGAGTCGGGGGGCTGAACACTGAAGCTTTCTTT
TRBV18	.	TRBD2	TRBJ2-5	CASSPRLAGQETQYF	TGTGCCAGCTCACCACGGCTAGCGGGGCAAGAGACCCAGTACTTC
TRBV7-3	.	.	TRBJ2-3	CASSLDGGGDTQYF	TGTGCCAGCAGCCTAGATGGGGGCGGAGATACGCAGTATTTT
TRBV9	few	.	TRBJ1-3	CASSASGAYSGNTIYF	TGTGCCAGCAGCGCATCAGGGGCCTACTCTGGAAACACCATATATTTT
TRBV12-5	.	.	TRBJ1-1	CASGVDITEAFF	TGTGCTAGTGGTGTGGATATCACTGAAGCTTTCTTT
TRBV2	.	.	TRBJ1-6	CASSGSLGSPLHF	TGTGCCAGCAGTGGGAGTCTAGGTTCACCCCTCCACTTT
TRBV4-2	.	TRBD1	TRBJ2-5	CASSQDTDRGRETQYF	TGTGCCAGCAGCCAAGATACGGACAGGGGGCGGGAGACCCAGTACTTC
TRBV6-5	few	.	TRBJ1-1	CASSYSRDTEAFF	TGTGCCAGCAGTTACTCCAGGGACACTGAAGCTTTCTTT
TRBV6-5	.	.	TRBJ1-5	CASRPGSNQPQHF	TGTGCCAGCAGGCCAGGGTCAAATCAGCCCCAGCATTTT
TRBV27	.	TRBD2	TRBJ2-3	CASSSLLAGATDTQYF	TGTGCCAGCAGTTCACTGCTAGCGGGGGCCACAGATACGCAGTATTTT
TRBV5-1	.	TRBD1	TRBJ2-3	CASSLEGTGFDTQYF	TGCGCCAGCAGCTTGGAAGGGACAGGGTTTGATACGCAGTATTTT
TRBV5-1	.	TRBD1	TRBJ2-7	CASSPEGQGPYEQYF	TGCGCCAGCAGCCCGGAGGGACAGGGCCCCTACGAGCAGTACTTC
TRBV7-9	.	TRBD1	TRBJ1-1	CASSLGLRGLLEAFF	TGTGCCAGCAGCTTAGGGCTCAGGGGGCTTCTTGAAGCTTTCTTT
TRBV6-1	.	TRBD1	TRBJ1-1	CASSMTGWGDTEAFF	TGTGCCAGCAGTATGACAGGGTGGGGGGACACTGAAGCTTTCTTT
TRBV27	few	.	TRBJ1-4	CASSFSGFEKLFF	TGTGCCAGCAGTTTTTCAGGATTTGAAAAACTGTTTTTT
TRBV5-1	.	TRBD1	TRBJ2-7	CASSPLQGDAQYF	TGCGCCAGCAGCCCCCTTCAGGGGGACGCGCAGTACTTC
TRBV25-1	.	TRBD1	TRBJ1-6	CASSAGTGGSKSPLHF	TGTGCCAGCAGTGCGGGGACAGGCGGTAGTAAGTCACCCCTCCACTTT
TRBV19	.	TRBD1	TRBJ2-2	CASSPGQLNTGELFF	TGTGCCAGTAGTCCGGGACAGCTGAACACCGGGGAGCTGTTTTTT
TRBV14	.	TRBD1	TRBJ1-1	CASSPDGQGSGTEAFF	TGTGCCAGCAGCCCCGACGGACAGGGGAGTGGCACTGAAGCTTTCTTT
TRBV5-5	few	.	TRBJ1-1	CASSLSDFMNTEAFF	TGTGCCAGCAGCTTGTCAGATTTTATGAACACTGAAGCTTTCTTT
TRBV7-7	.	TRBD1	TRBJ2-7	CASSFSPGQGYEQYF	TGTGCTAGCAGCTTCTCACCGGGACAGGGTTACGAGCAGTACTTC
TRBV5-6	.	TRBD2	TRBJ2-2	CASSPRLAGGTGELFF	TGTGCCAGCAGCCCAAGACTAGCGGGGGGCACCGGGGAGCTGTTTTTT